This T cell receptor (beta chain) is from a study of PD-L1 blockade in urothelial cancer. Across the study: At 3 weeks (second dose) and 6 weeks after starting treatment, blood was analyzed. Blood gave a median about 150,000 T cells.

Time point noted: pretreatment peripheral blood. Produced via immunoSEQ multiplex PCR; TCRdb's table is partial and in-frame only. Of 68,000 or so clones in the sample, 80% to 90% were seen once. The CDR3 is 13 amino acids. Trimming took off 2 bases at V and 1 base at J, with 6 bases between the two ends. Germline lookup yields CDR1 GTSNPN and CDR2 SVGIG (reference sequence). This chain uses TRBV30 with TRBJ2-1, with unresolved D. The sample in question was PBMCs, obtained around atezolizumab (anti-PD-L1) treatment. This clonotype was sampled from a man in his sixties or seventies with urothelial cancer. CDR3 region: CAWSSTSYNEQFF. The DNA of the CDR3 is TGTGCCTGGAGTTCAACTTCCTACAATGAGCAGTTCTTC. The full variable domain, rest sourced from reference TRBV30 and TRBJ2-1, is SQTIHQWPATLVQPVGSPLSLECTVEGTSNPNLYWYRQAAGRGLQLLFYSVGIGQISSEVPQNLSASRPQDRQFILSSKKLLLSDSGFYLCAWSSTSYNEQFFGPGTRLTVL.